This TCR beta chain was profiled in a study of blood T cell repertoires in COVID-19. Study context: Specimens from acute and convalescent COVID-19 originated in the United States, Italy and Spain. Sources were T cells, B-cell-depleted T cells, or PBMCs; the material itself was cDNA or gDNA.

One Seattle source followed patients from active infection through their disease course. Germline V gene lookup returns CDR1 SGHRS and CDR2 YFSETQ. Losses at the gene ends were 0 bases for V and 7 bases for J; bases not matched to a gene: 3. The CDR3 has 15 residues. In the study's own analysis: Scientists estimated how many nucleated cells there were by amplifying reference gene primers. Sequenced by immunoSEQ multiplex PCR; TCRdb stores in-frame clones only, minus some. Clonal size and the V and J genes are those of that table, whereas D and trimming came from the DNA. The sample consists of about 70,000 clones, approximately 86% of them appearing once.

Input material: peripheral blood. This rearrangement joins TRBV5-1 to TRBJ2-2; 10 nucleotides agree with TRBD1. The sequence derives from a man between 35 and 55 years old with COVID-19, enrolled during active disease. CDR3 bases: TGCGCCAGCAGCTTGGGACAGGGGGCCGACGGGGAGCTGTTTTTT. Translated, it gives CASSLGQGADGELFF.